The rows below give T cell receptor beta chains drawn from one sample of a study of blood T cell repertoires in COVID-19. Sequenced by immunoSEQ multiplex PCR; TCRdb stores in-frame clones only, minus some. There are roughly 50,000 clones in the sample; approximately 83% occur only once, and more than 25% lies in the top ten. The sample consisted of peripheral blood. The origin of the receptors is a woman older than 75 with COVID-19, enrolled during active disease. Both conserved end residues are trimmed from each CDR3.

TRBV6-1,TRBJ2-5,ASSEGATSGQETQY
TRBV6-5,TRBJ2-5,ASSYRSGETQY
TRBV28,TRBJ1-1,ASRSSGTENTEAF
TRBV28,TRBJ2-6,ASSLQSGANVLT
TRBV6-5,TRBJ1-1,ASRDRGRTEAF
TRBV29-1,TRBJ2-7,SVEDGGGTGGYEQY
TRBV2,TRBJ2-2,ASSGGGRGTGELF
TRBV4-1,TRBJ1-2,ASSQPTGDNYGYT
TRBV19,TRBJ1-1,ASSIQGRGNTEAF
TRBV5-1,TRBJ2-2,ASSSGRGGTGELF
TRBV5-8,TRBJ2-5,ASSMTSGAPRGTQY
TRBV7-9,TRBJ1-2,ASSLAGGDYGYT
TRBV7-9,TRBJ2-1,ASSSLGGTTLGNEQF
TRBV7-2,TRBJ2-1,ASSRPPGGQQF
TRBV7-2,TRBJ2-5,ASSLRGSAETQY
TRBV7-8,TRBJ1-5,ASSSTTGDVNNQPQH
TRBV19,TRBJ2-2,ASRTGASGRTGELF
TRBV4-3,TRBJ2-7,ASSQAGGDRGGEQY
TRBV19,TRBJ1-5,AASPGGGRGQPQH
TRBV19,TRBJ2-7,ASSRQESSYEQY
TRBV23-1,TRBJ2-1,ASSPRTDYGHNEQF
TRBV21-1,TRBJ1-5,ASSTSRGRGNQPQH
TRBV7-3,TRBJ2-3,ASSLGDRDPDTQY
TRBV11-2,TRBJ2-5,ASSTKQGMVPRETQY
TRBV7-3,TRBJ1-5,ASSPNGQKPNQPQH
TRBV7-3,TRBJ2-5,ASSLTGREAETQY
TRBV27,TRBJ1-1,ASSFWDRSDTEAF
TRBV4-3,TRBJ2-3,ASSPQGGDTQY
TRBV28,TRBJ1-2,ASSLPGRYGYT
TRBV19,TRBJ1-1,ASKTRFRGMNTEAF
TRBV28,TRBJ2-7,ASRPNDLIYEQY
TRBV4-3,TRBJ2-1,ASSQDRGGGYNEQF
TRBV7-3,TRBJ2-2,ASSPGLTNTGELF
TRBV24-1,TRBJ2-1,ATSDNSGRASNEQF
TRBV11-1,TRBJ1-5,ASSPDLDQPQH
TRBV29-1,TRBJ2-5,SVGRTGNVETQY
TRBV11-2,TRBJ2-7,ASSLVVAGTYEQY
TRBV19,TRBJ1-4,ASSTGQGPPGKLF